A selection of T cell receptor beta chains follows, all from one sample in a study. Each CDR3 protein gets one entry after TCRdb re-called the RT-PCR reads with MiXCR. This table holds 650,000 to 800,000 distinct CDR3 sequences, approximately 14% found once. What was sequenced was memory CD4+ T cells from blood. The receptors originated from a female donor in good health, serving as a healthy control. The CDR3 runs from the conserved cysteine through the conserved F or W. D genes are given only for firm matches. Not all rows give a size; the values are once, few, many and, for expanded clones, a class.

d_gene,j_gene,v_gene,abundance,CDR3nt,CDR3aa
TRBD2,TRBJ2-7,TRBV20-1,many,TGCAGTGCTGGGACTAGCGGGAGCGGATCCTACGAGCAGTACTTC,CSAGTSGSGSYEQYF
-,TRBJ1-3,TRBV4-3,-,TGCGCCAGCAGCCAATACTCTGTGAGCTCTGGAAACACCATATATTTT,CASSQYSVSSGNTIYF
-,TRBJ2-1,TRBV4-3,few,TGCGCCAGCAGCCAGCCCGGGTCGCCGGATGAGCAGTTCTTC,CASSQPGSPDEQFF
TRBD1,TRBJ2-5,TRBV20-1,many,TGCAGTGCTAGTAAAGGGGGCAAAGAGACCCAGTACTTC,CSASKGGKETQYF
TRBD1,TRBJ2-7,TRBV5-1,-,TGCGCCAGCAGCTTCCAGGGGGACTACGAGCAGTACTTC,CASSFQGDYEQYF
-,TRBJ2-1,TRBV4-3,-,TGCGCCAGCACCCACTCAGCTCATGGCGGATCCTACAATGAGCAGTTCTTC,CASTHSAHGGSYNEQFF
-,TRBJ2-7,TRBV20-1,-,TGCAGTGCTAGAGACAGGGATTTCGGAGACGAGCAGTACTTC,CSARDRDFGDEQYF
TRBD2,TRBJ2-3,TRBV20-1,-,TGCAGTGCTAGAGTTGGACTAGCGGGGAAGAACACAGATACGCAGTATTTT,CSARVGLAGKNTDTQYF
-,TRBJ2-1,TRBV20-1,-,TGCAGTGCAGGGGACAATGGGGATGAGCAGTTCTTC,CSAGDNGDEQFF
TRBD1,TRBJ2-1,TRBV9,-,TGTGCCAGCAGCACAGACAGGGGCGGTTACAATGAGCAGTTCTTC,CASSTDRGGYNEQFF
-,TRBJ2-2,TRBV6-1,few,TGTGCCAGCAGTGAGGCGCTAAACACCGGGGAGCTGTTTTTT,CASSEALNTGELFF
-,TRBJ1-4,TRBV6-6,-,TGTGCCAGCAGGAATTACGGGGTAGGGGGTGAAAAACTGTTTTTT,CASRNYGVGGEKLFF
-,TRBJ1-2,TRBV7-3,few,TGTGCCAGCAGCCCTCAGGGTGACCTGCGTCAGGGCTACACCTTC,CASSPQGDLRQGYTF